Sequencing of this T cell receptor (beta chain) was carried out in a study of blood T cell repertoires in COVID-19. V trimming: 1 base; J trimming: 4 bases; junction bases outside the gene matches: 8. The CDR3 loop spans 17 amino acids. Germline CDR1 reads LGHNT; CDR2 reads FRNRAP. Measured with immunoSEQ multiplex PCR; TCRdb has only the in-frame clones, and not every one. The sample lists tens of thousands of clones; 65% to 90% were seen once. This clone was observed a few times. The clonotype comes from a man older than 75 with acute or convalescent COVID-19. The chain joins TRBV12-5 to TRBJ2-3; 10 nucleotides agree with TRBD1. Material for sequencing was peripheral blood. The CDR3 nucleotides are TGTGCTAGTGGTTTGGGCCTCGGGACAGGGGCTTCAGATACGCAGTATTTT. Its translation is CASGLGLGTGASDTQYF.